This passage covers 16 T cell receptor beta chains from one sample sequenced in a study of human T cells and chemical hapten exposure. The time point was: patch test 2, 6 weeks after DPC sensitization. Specified treatment: therapeutic diphenylcyclopropenone sensitization with weekly scalp DPC. TCRdb reanalysed the RACE reads using MiXCR and keeps one entry per CDR3 protein. The repertoire holds about 380,000 distinct CDR3 sequences, around 6% seen once, with about 5% in the top ten. Sequences were derived from whole blood, sampled in connection with sensitization to the hapten diphenylcyclopropenone (DPC). These receptor sequences come from a woman aged 18-29 years with alopecia areata. Some clones in this sample may be carry-over from other donors' samples.

This clonotype occurred a few times. The V gene is TRBV15, the J gene TRBJ2-5; no clear D gene. This CDR3 spans 14 amino acids. The V gene's germline CDR1 is LNHNV and CDR2 YYDKDF (reference sequence). Trimming removed 0 bases from V and 2 bases from J, with 7 bases in between. CDR3 amino acids: CATSRDARQETQYF. The CDR3 nucleotides are TGTGCCACCAGCAGAGATGCCAGACAAGAGACCCAGTACTTC.

The chain has TRBV24-1 and TRBJ2-5; maybe TRBD1 (6 bases). V dropped 4 bases and J dropped 1 base, with 12 bases sitting between them. CDR3 length: 15 amino acids. Per germline, CDR1 KGHDR and CDR2 SFDVKD. The CDR3 region is CATSEVSTGQETQYF. CDR3 bases: TGTGCCACCAGTGAGGTCTCGACAGGCCAAGAGACCCAGTACTTC.

The CDR3 DNA is TGTGCCAGCAGCCAAGGTCCGGGACTATTAATACTCCGCGAGCAGTACTTC. This translates into CASSQGPGLLILREQYF. The chain recombines TRBV4-2 with TRBJ2-7, with 7 bases that match TRBD2. The CDR3 covers 17 residues. After removal of 1 base from V and 6 bases from J, the junction contained 15 bases not matched to a gene. CDR1 and CDR2 from the germline V gene are LGHNA and YNFKEQ.

The chain is built from TRBV3-1 and TRBJ1-2; D possibly corresponds to TRBD1 (5 bases). The CDR3 is 15 amino acids. Germline V lookup: CDR1 LGHDT, CDR2 YNNKEL (reference sequence). Between the trimmed V and J ends, which lost 1 base and 4 bases, there was a span of 13 bases. The CDR3: CASSQGRGLVYGYTF. CDR3 DNA sequence: TGTGCCAGCAGCCAAGGAAGGGGCTTGGTCTATGGCTACACCTTC.

This clonotype was recorded many times. The V call is TRBV2, the J call TRBJ1-5; D not resolved. The CDR3 spans 14 residues. Germline V gene lookup returns CDR1 SNHLY and CDR2 FYNNEI. The V gene lost 5 bases and the J gene lost 6 bases, with 14 bases spanning the gap. Here the CDR3 DNA reads TGTGCCAGCAGTCCTAATTGGGAGAGTCAGCCCCAGCATTTT. Amino acid sequence: CASSPNWESQPQHF.

The chain joins TRBV9 to TRBJ2-3; D unclear. The germline V and J ends were trimmed by 4 bases and 1 base, with 16 bases remaining between them. This CDR3 is built from 16 residues. Germline loops: CDR1 SGDLS, CDR2 YYNGEE. The CDR3 bases are TGTGCCAGCAGCCCCGGTTTTGGCGCACGCACAGATACGCAGTATTTT. This encodes CASSPGFGARTDTQYF.

The rearrangement joins TRBV4-2 to TRBJ1-5; tentatively, D is TRBD1 (6 bases). The CDR3 runs to 15 residues. Germline CDR1 and CDR2: LGHNA and YNFKEQ. V dropped 0 bases and J dropped 6 bases, with 12 bases sitting between them. This chain's CDR3 is CASSQDTAGVQPQHF. CDR3 nucleotide sequence: TGTGCCAGCAGCCAAGATACGGCAGGGGTTCAGCCCCAGCATTTT.

This clonotype was counted ten times or more. V gene TRBV6-6 combines with J gene TRBJ1-1; D not certain. The length of the CDR3 is 15 residues. The germline V and J ends were trimmed by 0 bases and 4 bases, with 12 bases remaining between them. Germline CDR1 is MNHNY and CDR2 is SVGAGI (reference sequence). CDR3 sequence: CASSYSLVGSTEAFF. The CDR3 DNA sequence: TGTGCCAGCAGTTACTCCCTTGTCGGAAGCACTGAAGCTTTCTTT.

The chain uses TRBV7-2 and TRBJ2-7, with 10 bases lining up with TRBD2. J was trimmed by 4 bases and V by 5 bases; bases with no gene match: 8. The CDR3 has 15 residues. Germline V gene lookup returns CDR1 SGHTA and CDR2 FQGNSA. The CDR3 spells CASSTTTGLAYEQYF. CDR3 coding DNA: TGTGCCAGCAGCACGACGACGGGACTAGCGTACGAGCAGTACTTC.

This clonotype was detected only once. The chain carries TRBV5-1 and TRBJ2-7; the D gene is possibly TRBD1 (5 bases). V was clipped by 3 bases and J by 4 bases, with 17 bases between them. CDR1 is SGHRS, CDR2 YFSETQ, per germline. The CDR3 sequence is 15 residues long. The CDR3 region has the DNA TGCGCCAGCAGCTCGTTGACAGAGGACGGTTACGAGCAGTACTTC. Translation: CASSSLTEDGYEQYF.

In its sample, this clonotype was seen many times. The chain recombines TRBV6-5 with TRBJ1-6; D is undetermined. Germline V gives CDR1 MNHEY, CDR2 SVGAGI. The CDR3 loop spans 16 amino acids. V was trimmed by 2 bases and J by 7 bases, leaving 15 bases between them. For the CDR3, the DNA is TGTGCCAGCAGTTACCGGGCGGCTTTGGGCAATTCACCCCTCCACTTT. This gives the protein CASSYRAALGNSPLHF.

This clonotype has at least ten counts. The rearrangement uses TRBV5-1 and TRBJ2-5, with a possible D match to TRBD2 (6 bases). The CDR3 runs to 16 residues. Germline assignment: CDR1 SGHRS and CDR2 YFSETQ. V dropped 4 bases and J dropped 4 bases, with 20 bases sitting between them. The CDR3 sequence: CASSPGRPGVGETQYF. CDR3 DNA sequence: TGCGCCAGCAGCCCGGGACGGCCGGGGGTGGGAGAGACCCAGTACTTC.

In its sample, this clonotype was seen a few times. The chain employs TRBV29-1 and TRBJ2-7, with a possible D match to TRBD1 (6 bases). V lost 4 bases and J 7 bases, leaving 11 bases between the germline ends. The CDR3 has 11 amino acids. Germline V CDR1 and CDR2: SQVTM, ANQGSEA. CDR3 sequence: CSVGIQGEQYF. CDR3 nucleotide sequence: TGCAGCGTTGGGATTCAGGGGGAGCAGTACTTC.

This clonotype was recorded at least ten times. This chain uses TRBV6-5 with TRBJ1-5; D possibly corresponds to TRBD1 (6 bases). The V end lost 5 bases, the J end lost 7 bases, and 15 bases lay between the germline ends. CDR3 length equals 14 residues. Germline CDR1 MNHEY, CDR2 SVGAGI. CDR3 loop: CASSPQGRGQPQHF. In DNA, the CDR3 is TGTGCCAGCAGTCCTCAGGGCAGGGGCCAGCCCCAGCATTTT.

This clonotype was seen at least ten times. This chain uses TRBV4-3 with TRBJ1-2; D may be TRBD1 (5 bases). CDR3 length equals 14 residues. The germline V gene encodes CDR1 LGHNA and CDR2 YSLEER. The ends were cut back, 5 bases at V and 8 bases at J, with 18 bases in the middle. Here the CDR3 DNA reads TGCGCCAGCAGCTTCTGGACCGAGGAGGGGGGCTACACCTTC. Amino acids: CASSFWTEEGGYTF.

In this sample, this clonotype turned up many times. V usage is TRBV28 and J usage is TRBJ1-2; D gene unclear. CDR1 is MDHEN, CDR2 SYDVKM, per germline. Between the trimmed V and J ends, which lost 6 bases and 2 bases, there was a span of 22 bases. The CDR3 has 17 amino acids. The DNA for the CDR3 is TGTGCCAGCAGCACGTTAGTAGGAAGGCGAGGAAACTATGGCTACACCTTC. Translation gives CASSTLVGRRGNYGYTF.